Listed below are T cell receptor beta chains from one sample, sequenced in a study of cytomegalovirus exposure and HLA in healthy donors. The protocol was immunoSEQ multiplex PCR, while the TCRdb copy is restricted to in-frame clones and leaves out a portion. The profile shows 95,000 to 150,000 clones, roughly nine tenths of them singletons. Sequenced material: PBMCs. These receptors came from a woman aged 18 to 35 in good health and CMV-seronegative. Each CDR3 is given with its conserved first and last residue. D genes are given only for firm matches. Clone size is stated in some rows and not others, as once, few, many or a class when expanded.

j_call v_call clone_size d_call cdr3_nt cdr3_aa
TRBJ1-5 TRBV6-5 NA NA TGTGCCAGCAGTTACGGGGCACACAATCAGCCCCAGCATTTT CASSYGAHNQPQHF
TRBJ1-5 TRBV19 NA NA TGTGCCAGTAGTATCGGGACAAGGCTGGATTCTGGGCCCCAGCATTTT CASSIGTRLDSGPQHF
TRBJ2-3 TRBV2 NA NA TGTGCCAGCAGGGAGGATCGGGGGGCGCATACGCAGTATTTT CASREDRGAHTQYF
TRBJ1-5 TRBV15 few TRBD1 TGTGCCACCAGCAGTGCAAGACAGGGGCTGCGTCAGCCCCAGCATTTT CATSSARQGLRQPQHF
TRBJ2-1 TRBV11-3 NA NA TGTGCCAGCAGCTTACGGTATGGTTCCTACAATGAGCAGTTCTTC CASSLRYGSYNEQFF
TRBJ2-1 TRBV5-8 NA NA TGTGCCAGCAGCTTGGGTCTCGGCGGGGGCGCTTACAATGAGCAGTTCTTC CASSLGLGGGAYNEQFF
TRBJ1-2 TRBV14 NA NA TGTGCCAGCAGCCAAGATCTTTCTGAGAATGGCTACACCTTC CASSQDLSENGYTF
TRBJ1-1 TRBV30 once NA TGTGCCTGGAGTGTCAAAAACAGGCTCGATGGAGCTTTCTTT CAWSVKNRLDGAFF
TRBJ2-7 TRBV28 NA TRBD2 TGTGCCAGCAGTTGGGCCGGGACTAGCGGGGTTCCCTCCTACGAGCAGTACTTC CASSWAGTSGVPSYEQYF
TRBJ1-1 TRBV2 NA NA TGTGCCAGCAGTGTAGGCGGGAACACTGAAGCTTTCTTT CASSVGGNTEAFF
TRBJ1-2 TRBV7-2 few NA TGTGCCAGCAGCTTAGCTGGGCAGGGTTTGGGCTACACCTTC CASSLAGQGLGYTF
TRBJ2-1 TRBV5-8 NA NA TGTGCCAGCAGCTTGGGGCTAGCGATGATGAATGAGCAGTTCTTC CASSLGLAMMNEQFF
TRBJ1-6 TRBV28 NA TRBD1 TGTGCCAGCAGTTTATGGGGACAGAGAAATTCACCCCTCCACTTT CASSLWGQRNSPLHF
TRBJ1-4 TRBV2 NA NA TGTGCCAGCGCCGAGGGGAGGGGGGAGGAAAAACTGTTTTTT CASAEGRGEEKLFF
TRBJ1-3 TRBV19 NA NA TGTGCCAGTACAGGGGCGGATGGAAACACCATATATTTT CASTGADGNTIYF
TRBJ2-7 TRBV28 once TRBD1 TGTGCCAGCAGTCCCCCCGGGACAGTACCGGCCTACGAGCAGTACTTC CASSPPGTVPAYEQYF
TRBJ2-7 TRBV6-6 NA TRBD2 TGTGCCAGCAGTTGGGGGGGAGGCTACGAGCAGTACTTC CASSWGGGYEQYF
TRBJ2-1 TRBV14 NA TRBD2 TGTGCCAGCAGCCAAGATTCCCTAGCGGGTATAACCTCCTACAATGAGCAGTTCTTC CASSQDSLAGITSYNEQFF
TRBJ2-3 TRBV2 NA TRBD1 TGTGCCAGCAGTGGGGGGACAGGGGTTCCAGATACGCAGTATTTT CASSGGTGVPDTQYF
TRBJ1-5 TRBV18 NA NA TGTGCCAGCTCACCCGGTGGAGGGACCGGGCCCCAGCATTTT CASSPGGGTGPQHF
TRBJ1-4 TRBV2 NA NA TGTGCCAGCACGGGGCTGGGGGGTGAAAAACTGTTTTTT CASTGLGGEKLFF
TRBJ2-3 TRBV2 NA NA TGTGCCAGCAGTCGGTGGTCGCTTGGTTGGGAGGGGGGTTGGACAGATACGCAGTATTTT CASSRWSLGWEGGWTDTQYF
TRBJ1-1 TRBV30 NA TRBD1 TGTGCCTGGCGGGGGACAGCGAACACTGAAGCTTTCTTT CAWRGTANTEAFF
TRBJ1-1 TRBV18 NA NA TGTGCCAGCTCACCCGGCAGGGTAGGGACTGAAGCTTTCTTT CASSPGRVGTEAFF
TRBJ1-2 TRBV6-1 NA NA TGTGCCAGCAGTGAAGGGGCAGGGGTTCAGAACTATGGCTACACCTTC CASSEGAGVQNYGYTF
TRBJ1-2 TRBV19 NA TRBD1 TGTGCCAGTAGCCTGGGGACAGGGGGCGCGCGCCTTGGCTACACCTTC CASSLGTGGARLGYTF
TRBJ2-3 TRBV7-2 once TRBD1 TGTGCCAGCAGCTTACGTCAGGGACAGGGGGCGTCGCGCACAGATACGCAGTATTTT CASSLRQGQGASRTDTQYF
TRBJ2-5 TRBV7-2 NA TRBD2 TGTGCCAGCAGCTTAGGGCTAGCGGGAGAGGAGACCCAGTACTTC CASSLGLAGEETQYF
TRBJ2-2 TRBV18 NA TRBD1 TGTGCCAGCTCACCAGACCGACAGGGGGTAGTCACCGGGGAGCTGTTTTTT CASSPDRQGVVTGELFF